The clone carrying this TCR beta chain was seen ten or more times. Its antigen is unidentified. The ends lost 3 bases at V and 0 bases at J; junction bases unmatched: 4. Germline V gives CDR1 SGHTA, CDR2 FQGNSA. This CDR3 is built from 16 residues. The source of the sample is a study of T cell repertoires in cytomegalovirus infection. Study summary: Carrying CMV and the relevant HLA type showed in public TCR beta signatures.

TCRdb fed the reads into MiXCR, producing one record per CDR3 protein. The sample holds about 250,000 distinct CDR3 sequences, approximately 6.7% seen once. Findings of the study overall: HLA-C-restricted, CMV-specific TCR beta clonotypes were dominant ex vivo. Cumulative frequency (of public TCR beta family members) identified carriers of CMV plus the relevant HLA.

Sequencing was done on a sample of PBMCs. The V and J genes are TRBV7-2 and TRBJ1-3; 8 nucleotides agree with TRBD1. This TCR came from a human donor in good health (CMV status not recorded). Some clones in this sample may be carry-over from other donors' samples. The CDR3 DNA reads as TGTGCCAGCAGCTTCCGACAGGGGTTCTCTGGAAACACCATATATTTT. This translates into CASSFRQGFSGNTIYF. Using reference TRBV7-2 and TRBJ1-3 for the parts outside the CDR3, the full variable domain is GAGVSQSPSNKVTEKGKDVELRCDPISGHTALYWYRQSLGQGLEFLIYFQGNSAPDKSGLPSDRFSAERTGGSVSTLTIQRTQQEDSAVYLCASSFRQGFSGNTIYFGEGSWLTVV.